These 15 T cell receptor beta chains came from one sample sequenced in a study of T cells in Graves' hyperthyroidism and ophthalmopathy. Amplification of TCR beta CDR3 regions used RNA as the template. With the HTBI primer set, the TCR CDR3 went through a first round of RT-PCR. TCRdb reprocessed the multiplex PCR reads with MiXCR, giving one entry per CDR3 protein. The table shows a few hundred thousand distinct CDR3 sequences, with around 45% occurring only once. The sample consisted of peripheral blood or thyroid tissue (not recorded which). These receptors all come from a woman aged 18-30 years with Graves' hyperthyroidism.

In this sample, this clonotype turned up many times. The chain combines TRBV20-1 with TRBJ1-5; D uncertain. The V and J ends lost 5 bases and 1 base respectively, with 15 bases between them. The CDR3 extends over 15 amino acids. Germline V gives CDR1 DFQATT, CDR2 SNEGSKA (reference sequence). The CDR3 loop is CSALVRAGSNQPQHF. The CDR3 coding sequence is TGCAGTGCTCTAGTTCGGGCCGGCAGCAATCAGCCCCAGCATTTT.

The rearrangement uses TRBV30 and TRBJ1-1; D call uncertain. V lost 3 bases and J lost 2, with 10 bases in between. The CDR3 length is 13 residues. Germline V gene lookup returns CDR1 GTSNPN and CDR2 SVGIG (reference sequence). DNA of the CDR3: TGTGCCTGGAGCTTTAACATAAACACTGAAGCTTTCTTT. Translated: CAWSFNINTEAFF.

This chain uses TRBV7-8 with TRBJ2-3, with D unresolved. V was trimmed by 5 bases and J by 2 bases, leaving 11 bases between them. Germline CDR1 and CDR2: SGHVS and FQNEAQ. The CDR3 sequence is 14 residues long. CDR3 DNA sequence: TGTGCCAGCAGCCCAGTTGCCGTCACAGATACGCAGTATTTT. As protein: CASSPVAVTDTQYF.

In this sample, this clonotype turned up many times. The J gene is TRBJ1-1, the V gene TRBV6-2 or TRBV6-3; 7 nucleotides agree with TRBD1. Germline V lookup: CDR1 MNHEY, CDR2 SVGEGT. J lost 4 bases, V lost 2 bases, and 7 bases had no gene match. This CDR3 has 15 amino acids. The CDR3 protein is CASSYETGVGTEAFF. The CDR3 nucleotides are TGTGCCAGCAGTTACGAAACAGGGGTGGGCACTGAAGCTTTCTTT.

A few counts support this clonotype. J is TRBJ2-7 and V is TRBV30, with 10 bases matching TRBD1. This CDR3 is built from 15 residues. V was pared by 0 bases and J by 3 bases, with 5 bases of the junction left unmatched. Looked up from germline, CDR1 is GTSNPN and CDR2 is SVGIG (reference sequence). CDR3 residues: CAWSVGTGAIYEQYF. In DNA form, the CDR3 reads TGTGCCTGGAGTGTAGGGACAGGGGCCATCTACGAGCAGTACTTC.

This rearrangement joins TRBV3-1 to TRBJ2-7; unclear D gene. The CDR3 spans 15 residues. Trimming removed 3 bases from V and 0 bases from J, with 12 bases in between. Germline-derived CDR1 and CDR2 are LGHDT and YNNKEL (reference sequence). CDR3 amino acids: CASSHTLVASYEQYF. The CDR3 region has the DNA TGTGCCAGCAGCCATACATTAGTAGCCTCCTACGAGCAGTACTTC.

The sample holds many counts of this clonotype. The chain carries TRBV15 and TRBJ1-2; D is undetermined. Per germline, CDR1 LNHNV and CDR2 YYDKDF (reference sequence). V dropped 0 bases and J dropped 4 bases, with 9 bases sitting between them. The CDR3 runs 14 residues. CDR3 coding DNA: TGTGCCACCAGCAGAGAGAGCGGTAGCTATGGCTACACCTTC. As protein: CATSRESGSYGYTF.

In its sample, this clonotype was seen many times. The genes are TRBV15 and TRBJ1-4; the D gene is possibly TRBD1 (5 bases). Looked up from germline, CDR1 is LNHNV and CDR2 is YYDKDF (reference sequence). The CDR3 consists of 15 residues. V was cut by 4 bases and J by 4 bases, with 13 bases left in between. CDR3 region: CATSIRQTYNEKLFF. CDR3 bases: TGTGCCACCAGCATCCGACAGACTTATAATGAAAAACTGTTTTTT.

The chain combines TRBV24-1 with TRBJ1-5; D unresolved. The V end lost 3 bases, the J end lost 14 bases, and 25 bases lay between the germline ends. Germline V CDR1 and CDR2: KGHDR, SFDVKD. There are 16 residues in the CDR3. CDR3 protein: CATSDASGSTLGNEHF. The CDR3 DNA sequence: TGTGCCACCAGTGATGCTAGCGGGAGCACGCTGGGCAATGAGCATTTT.

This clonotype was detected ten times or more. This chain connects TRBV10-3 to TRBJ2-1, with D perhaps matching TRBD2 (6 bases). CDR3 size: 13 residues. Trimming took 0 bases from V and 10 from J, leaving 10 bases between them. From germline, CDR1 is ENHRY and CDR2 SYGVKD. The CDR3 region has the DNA TGTGCCATCAGTGAGTCGGCGGGGTGGGAGCAGTTCTTC. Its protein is CAISESAGWEQFF.

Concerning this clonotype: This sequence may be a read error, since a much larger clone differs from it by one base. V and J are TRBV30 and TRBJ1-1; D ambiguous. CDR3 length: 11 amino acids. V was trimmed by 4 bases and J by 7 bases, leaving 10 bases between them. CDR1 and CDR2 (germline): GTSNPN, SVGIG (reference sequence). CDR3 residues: CAWNVRLEAFF. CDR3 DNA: TGTGCCTGGAATGTCCGACTTGAAGCTTTCTTT.

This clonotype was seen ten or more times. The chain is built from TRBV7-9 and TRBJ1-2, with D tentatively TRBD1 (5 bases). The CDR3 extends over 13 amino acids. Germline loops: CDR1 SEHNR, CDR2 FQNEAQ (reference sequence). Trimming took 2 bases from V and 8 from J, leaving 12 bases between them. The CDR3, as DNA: TGTGCCAGCAGCTTAATGGAGGGGCGCGGCTACACCTTC. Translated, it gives CASSLMEGRGYTF.

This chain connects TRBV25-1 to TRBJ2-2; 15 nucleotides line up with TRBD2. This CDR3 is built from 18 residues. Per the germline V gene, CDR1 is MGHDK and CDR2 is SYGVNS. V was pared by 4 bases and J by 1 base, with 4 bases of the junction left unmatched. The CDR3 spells CASSVGLAGGKNTGELFF. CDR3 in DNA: TGTGCCAGCAGTGTCGGACTAGCGGGAGGGAAGAACACCGGGGAGCTGTTTTTT.

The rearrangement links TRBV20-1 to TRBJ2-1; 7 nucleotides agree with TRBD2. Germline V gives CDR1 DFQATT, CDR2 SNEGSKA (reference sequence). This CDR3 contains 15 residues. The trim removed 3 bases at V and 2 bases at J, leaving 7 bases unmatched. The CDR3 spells CSASQREDTYNEQFF. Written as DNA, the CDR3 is TGCAGTGCTAGTCAGCGGGAAGACACCTACAATGAGCAGTTCTTC.

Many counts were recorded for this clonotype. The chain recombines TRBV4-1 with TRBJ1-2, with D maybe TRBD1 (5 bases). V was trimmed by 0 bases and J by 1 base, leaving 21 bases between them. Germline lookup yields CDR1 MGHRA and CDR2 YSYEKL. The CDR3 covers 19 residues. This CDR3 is CASSQEGERLGEGNYGYTF. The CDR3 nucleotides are TGCGCCAGCAGCCAAGAAGGGGAGAGATTGGGGGAGGGTAACTATGGCTACACCTTC.